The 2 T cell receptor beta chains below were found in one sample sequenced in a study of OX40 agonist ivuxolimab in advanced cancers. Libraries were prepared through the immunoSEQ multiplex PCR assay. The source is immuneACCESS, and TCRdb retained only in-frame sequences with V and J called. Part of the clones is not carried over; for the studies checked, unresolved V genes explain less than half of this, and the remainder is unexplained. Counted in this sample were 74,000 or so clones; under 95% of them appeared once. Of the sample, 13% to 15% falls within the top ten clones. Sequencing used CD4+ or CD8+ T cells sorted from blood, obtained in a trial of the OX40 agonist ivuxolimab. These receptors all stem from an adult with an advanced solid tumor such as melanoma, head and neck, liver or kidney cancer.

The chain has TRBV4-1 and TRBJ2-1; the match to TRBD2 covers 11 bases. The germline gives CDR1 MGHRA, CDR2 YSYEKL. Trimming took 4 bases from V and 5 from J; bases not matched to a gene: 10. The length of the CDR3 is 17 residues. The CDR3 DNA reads TGCGCCAGCAGCCCGTCATCGACTAGCGGGGCTAACAATGAGCAGTTCTTC. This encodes CASSPSSTSGANNEQFF.

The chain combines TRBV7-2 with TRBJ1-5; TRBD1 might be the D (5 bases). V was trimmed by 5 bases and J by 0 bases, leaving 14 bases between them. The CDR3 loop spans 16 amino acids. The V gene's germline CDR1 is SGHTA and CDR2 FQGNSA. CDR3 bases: TGTGCCAGCAGCCCCGTGGGACGGTATAGCAATCAGCCCCAGCATTTT. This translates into CASSPVGRYSNQPQHF.